The source of this T cell receptor (beta chain) is a study of CD8 T cells in ankylosing spondylitis. Study-wide results and caveats: The study identified a TCR beta motif of roughly eight highly homologous variants that appeared characteristic of ankylosing spondylitis blood.

Details on this clonotype: What it binds is unknown.

Per germline, CDR1 DFQATT and CDR2 SNEGSKA (reference sequence). Deletions cut 3 bases from V and 9 bases from J, with 15 bases between. This CDR3 region has 13 residues. TCRdb reanalysed the 5' RACE reads using MiXCR and keeps one entry per CDR3 protein. The sample yields about 390,000 distinct CDR3 sequences, approximately 20% seen once. The chain combines TRBV20-1 with TRBJ2-4, with unresolved D. Sequencing input: blood, either unsorted or a sorted T cell fraction (not recorded which). This TCR came from a male donor with ankylosing spondylitis. This CDR3 is CSASSMGYLIQYF. Written as DNA, the CDR3 is TGCAGTGCTAGCTCTATGGGGTATCTCATTCAGTACTTC.